The 21 T cell receptor beta chains given below trace back to one sample, sequenced in a study of T cell responses to AZD1222 COVID-19 vaccine. Method: immunoSEQ multiplex PCR; TCRdb's copy keeps in-frame clones and lacks some. The table has about 150,000 clones, about 90% seen once. The specimen comprised peripheral blood, sampled 28 days after the second AZD1222 dose. The receptors were sampled from an adult who received the AZD1222 COVID-19 vaccine.

In its sample, this clone was seen a few times. This chain's CDR3 is CATTRANTGELFF. The CDR3 DNA follows: TGTGCCACCACCAGGGCTAACACCGGGGAGCTGTTTTTT. V usage is TRBV24-1 and J usage is TRBJ2-2; possible D gene TRBD1, 5 bases. The CDR3 is 13 amino acids. The V and J ends lost 8 bases and 2 bases respectively, with 8 bases between them. CDR1 KGHDR and CDR2 SFDVKD come from the germline V gene.

This chain connects TRBV4-1 to TRBJ1-3; 7 positions agree with TRBD1. J was trimmed by 8 bases and V by 6 bases; bases with no gene match: 10. The germline V gene encodes CDR1 MGHRA and CDR2 YSYEKL. The CDR3 contains 14 residues. CDR3 loop: CASSQQGSLDTIYF. CDR3 coding DNA: TGCGCCAGCAGTCAACAGGGGAGCTTGGACACCATATATTTT.

V is TRBV20-1 and J is TRBJ1-2; D remains ambiguous. V was pared by 3 bases and J by 0 bases, with 11 bases between. Looked up from germline, CDR1 is DFQATT and CDR2 is SNEGSKA (reference sequence). There are 14 residues in the CDR3. The CDR3 region is CSASQIGSNYGYTF. The CDR3, as DNA: TGCAGTGCTAGTCAAATAGGGTCTAACTATGGCTACACCTTC.

The J gene is TRBJ2-7, the V gene TRBV7-9; D possibly corresponds to TRBD1 (5 bases). V was trimmed by 3 bases and J by 4 bases, leaving 16 bases between them. CDR1 SEHNR and CDR2 FQNEAQ come from the germline V gene (reference sequence). This CDR3 comprises 15 residues. CDR3 sequence: CASSFPRGRVYEQYF. The DNA for the CDR3 is TGTGCCAGCAGCTTTCCTAGGGGCAGGGTGTACGAGCAGTACTTC.

This chain links TRBV30 with TRBJ1-6; no firm D call. CDR1 GTSNPN and CDR2 SVGIG come from the germline V gene (reference sequence). CDR3 length: 16 residues. The V gene lost 2 bases and the J gene lost 7 bases, with 18 bases spanning the gap. CDR3 bases: TGTGCCTGGAGTCCCCGGGGAACCTTGGGGAATTCACCCCTCCACTTT. Translation gives CAWSPRGTLGNSPLHF.

This clone occurred a few times. The V call is TRBV27, the J call TRBJ1-1, with unresolved D. The V and J ends lost 3 bases and 1 base respectively, with 9 bases between them. Germline V gene sequence: CDR1 MNHEY, CDR2 SMNVEV (reference sequence). This CDR3 comprises 14 residues. Here the CDR3 DNA reads TGTGCCAGCAGTTTTTCCCGGACGAACACTGAAGCTTTCTTT. It translates to CASSFSRTNTEAFF.

The J gene is TRBJ2-2, the V gene TRBV9, with a possible D match to TRBD1 (7 bases). V lost 4 bases, J lost 6 bases, and 16 bases lay in between. Germline assignment: CDR1 SGDLS and CDR2 YYNGEE. This CDR3 contains 15 residues. The chain's CDR3 is CASSFRDSGSGELFF. The CDR3 region has the DNA TGTGCCAGCAGCTTCCGGGACAGCGGGTCCGGGGAGCTGTTTTTT.

This clone appeared once. CDR3 nucleotide sequence: TGTGCCATGCGGGGGGCTGCTAACTATGGCTACACCTTC. The encoded protein is CAMRGAANYGYTF. The V and J genes are TRBV10-3 and TRBJ1-2, with D maybe TRBD1 (6 bases). Germline CDR1 ENHRY, CDR2 SYGVKD. The CDR3 loop spans 13 amino acids. V dropped 9 bases and J dropped 0 bases, with 11 bases sitting between them.

The chain couples TRBV19 to TRBJ2-3; D uncertain. This CDR3 is built from 12 residues. Germline V gives CDR1 LNHDA, CDR2 SQIVND (reference sequence). The V and J ends lost 1 base and 5 bases respectively, with 4 bases between them. The CDR3 sequence: CASSIVEDTQYF. The CDR3 DNA follows: TGTGCCAGTAGTATAGTAGAAGATACGCAGTATTTT.

A single count supports this clone. The rearrangement links TRBV19 to TRBJ2-1; TRBD1 aligns across 7 bases. The CDR3 loop spans 17 amino acids. The germline V gene has CDR1 LNHDA and CDR2 SQIVND (reference sequence). V was clipped by 7 bases and J by 0 bases; unmatched bases: 12. The CDR3 nucleotides read TGTGCCAGTACCGACCGGGCAGGGGGAAGCTCCTACAATGAGCAGTTCTTC. This codes for CASTDRAGGSSYNEQFF.

The rearrangement uses TRBV27 and TRBJ1-5, with unresolved D. From germline, CDR1 is MNHEY and CDR2 SMNVEV (reference sequence). The germline V and J ends were trimmed by 8 bases and 6 bases, with 2 bases remaining between them. CDR3 size: 9 residues. The CDR3 region has the DNA TGTGCCAGCGGTCAGCCCCAGCATTTT. Its protein is CASGQPQHF.

The V gene is TRBV10-3, the J gene TRBJ2-1; 8 bases line up with TRBD2. The germline CDR1 and CDR2 sequences are ENHRY and SYGVKD. V trimming: 0 bases; J trimming: 7 bases; junction bases outside the gene matches: 11. The CDR3 runs 17 residues. The CDR3 loop reads CAISESAGTSIQNEQFF. Written as DNA, the CDR3 is TGTGCCATCAGTGAGTCCGCCGGGACTAGTATCCAAAATGAGCAGTTCTTC.

This rearrangement joins TRBV21-1 to TRBJ2-7; TRBD1, as called in the table, went unchecked against the DNA. TRBV21-1 is recorded as a pseudogene. The length of the CDR3 is 16 residues. CDR3 region: CASSKGQFAVIDEQYF. The DNA for the CDR3 is TGTGCCAGCAGCAAAGGACAGTTTGCGGTGATTGACGAGCAGTACTTC.

The chain uses TRBV10-3 and TRBJ1-3, with D perhaps TRBD1 (5 bases). V was shortened by 11 bases and J by 0 bases, with 17 bases between the two germline ends. CDR1 is ENHRY, CDR2 SYGVKD, per germline. The length of the CDR3 is 15 residues. The CDR3 protein is CASSKGENSGNTIYF. Here the CDR3 DNA reads TGTGCCTCGTCGAAAGGGGAAAACTCTGGAAACACCATATATTTT.

This clone has only one observation. V is TRBV2 and J is TRBJ1-6; D gene unclear. The CDR3 length is 12 residues. Germline loops: CDR1 SNHLY, CDR2 FYNNEI. With 3 bases removed from V and 6 bases from J, the gap between germline ends came to 3 bases. The CDR3 sequence: CASSDSNSPLHF. CDR3 nucleotide sequence: TGTGCCAGCAGTGATAGTAATTCACCCCTCCACTTT.

V gene TRBV7-9 combines with J gene TRBJ2-2; 7 positions agree with TRBD1. Germline loops: CDR1 SEHNR, CDR2 FQNEAQ (reference sequence). The CDR3 spans 18 residues. V lost 6 bases, J lost 3 bases, and 16 bases stayed unmatched. The chain's CDR3 is CASSFSYSGTEDTGELFF. The CDR3 DNA sequence: TGTGCCAGCAGTTTTTCCTACTCCGGGACAGAAGACACCGGGGAGCTGTTTTTT. Full variable domain (missing parts from reference TRBV7-9 and TRBJ2-2): DTGVSQNPRHKITKRGQNVTFRCDPISEHNRLYWYRQTLGQGPEFLTYFQNEAQLEKSRLLSDRFSAERPKGSFSTLEIQRTEQGDSAMYLCASSFSYSGTEDTGELFFGEGSRLTVL.

The chain uses TRBV2 and TRBJ2-1; D possibly matches TRBD1 or TRBD2 (5 bases each). The CDR3 sequence is 13 residues long. CDR1 SNHLY and CDR2 FYNNEI come from the germline V gene. Trimming removed 8 bases from V and 5 bases from J, with 13 bases in between. The CDR3 loop is CASVRDGHNEQFF. DNA for the CDR3: TGTGCCAGCGTAAGGGACGGTCACAATGAGCAGTTCTTC.

V usage is TRBV5-1 and J usage is TRBJ2-2, with 8 nucleotides matching TRBD1. The CDR3 is 14 amino acids. V was clipped by 5 bases and J by 3 bases; unmatched bases: 3. Germline V CDR1 and CDR2: SGHRS, YFSETQ. CDR3 region: CASSGQGHTGELFF. The CDR3 DNA reads as TGCGCCAGCAGTGGACAGGGTCACACCGGGGAGCTGTTTTTT.

V gene TRBV18 combines with J gene TRBJ1-6; D not certain. CDR3 size: 15 residues. Germline CDR1 reads KGHSH; CDR2 reads LQKENI. Trimming stripped 3 bases from V and 0 bases from J, with 6 bases between. The CDR3 DNA is TGTGCCAGCTCACCGCGTGGCTCCTATAATTCACCCCTCCACTTT. This gives the protein CASSPRGSYNSPLHF.

This chain uses TRBV27 with TRBJ1-2; D is unresolved. The CDR3 covers 15 residues. Germline CDR1 is MNHEY and CDR2 is SMNVEV (reference sequence). V lost 5 bases, J lost 0 bases, and 13 bases lay in between. CDR3 amino acids: CASSPSGRANYGYTF. The CDR3 DNA reads as TGTGCCAGCAGTCCCTCGGGGAGGGCTAACTATGGCTACACCTTC.

This chain uses TRBV30 with TRBJ1-2; 9 positions agree with TRBD1. J gave up 1 base and V 4 bases, and 4 bases lay outside the gene matches. Germline V gives CDR1 GTSNPN, CDR2 SVGIG (reference sequence). The CDR3 has 14 residues. The DNA for the CDR3 is TGTGCCTGGAAATTGACAGGGGGTAACTATGGCTACACCTTC. This codes for CAWKLTGGNYGYTF.